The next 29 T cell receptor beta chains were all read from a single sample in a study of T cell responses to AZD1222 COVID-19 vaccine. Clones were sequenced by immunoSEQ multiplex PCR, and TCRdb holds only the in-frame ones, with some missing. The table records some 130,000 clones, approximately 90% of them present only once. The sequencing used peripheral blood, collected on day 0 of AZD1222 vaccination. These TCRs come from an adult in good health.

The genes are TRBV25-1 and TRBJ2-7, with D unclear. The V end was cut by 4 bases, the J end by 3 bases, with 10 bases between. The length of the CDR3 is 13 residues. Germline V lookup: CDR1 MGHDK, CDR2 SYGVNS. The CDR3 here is CASSVPNDYEQYF. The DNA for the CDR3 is TGTGCCAGCAGTGTACCTAACGACTACGAGCAGTACTTC.

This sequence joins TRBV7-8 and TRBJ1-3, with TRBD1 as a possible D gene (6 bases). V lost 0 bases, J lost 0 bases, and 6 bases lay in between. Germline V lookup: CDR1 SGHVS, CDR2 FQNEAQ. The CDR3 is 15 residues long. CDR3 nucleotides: TGTGCCAGCAGCTTAGCAGGGGGCTCTGGAAACACCATATATTTT. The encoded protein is CASSLAGGSGNTIYF.

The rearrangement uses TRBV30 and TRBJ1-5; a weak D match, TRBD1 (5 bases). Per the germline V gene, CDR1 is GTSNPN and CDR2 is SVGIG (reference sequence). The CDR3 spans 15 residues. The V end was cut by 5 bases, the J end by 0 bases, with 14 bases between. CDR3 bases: TGTGCCTGGCAAAACGGGACGGCTAGCAATCAGCCCCAGCATTTT. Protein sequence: CAWQNGTASNQPQHF.

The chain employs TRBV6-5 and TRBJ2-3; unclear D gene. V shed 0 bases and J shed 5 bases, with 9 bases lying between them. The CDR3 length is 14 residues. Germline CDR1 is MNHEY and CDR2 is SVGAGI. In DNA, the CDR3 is TGTGCCAGCAGTTACTCGGCTAACGTAGATACGCAGTATTTT. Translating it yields CASSYSANVDTQYF.

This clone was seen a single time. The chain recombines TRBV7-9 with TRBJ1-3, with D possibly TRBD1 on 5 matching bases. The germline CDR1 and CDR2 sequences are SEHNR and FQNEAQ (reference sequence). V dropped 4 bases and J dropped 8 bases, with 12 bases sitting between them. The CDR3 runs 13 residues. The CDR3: CASSYMGGDTIYF. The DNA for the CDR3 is TGTGCCAGCAGCTACATGGGAGGGGACACCATATATTTT.

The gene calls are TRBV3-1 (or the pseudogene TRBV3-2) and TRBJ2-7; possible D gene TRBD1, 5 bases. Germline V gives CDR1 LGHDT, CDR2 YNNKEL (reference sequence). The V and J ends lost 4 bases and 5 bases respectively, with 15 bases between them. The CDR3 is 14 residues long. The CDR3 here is CASSPTVNINEQYF. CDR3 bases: TGTGCCAGCAGCCCGACAGTTAATATCAACGAGCAGTACTTC.

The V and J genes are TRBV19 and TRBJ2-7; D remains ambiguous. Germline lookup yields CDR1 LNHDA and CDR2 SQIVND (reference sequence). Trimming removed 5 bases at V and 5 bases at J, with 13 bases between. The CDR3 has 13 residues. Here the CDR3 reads CASSFGRSHEQYF. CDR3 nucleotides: TGTGCCAGTAGTTTTGGCAGATCCCACGAGCAGTACTTC.

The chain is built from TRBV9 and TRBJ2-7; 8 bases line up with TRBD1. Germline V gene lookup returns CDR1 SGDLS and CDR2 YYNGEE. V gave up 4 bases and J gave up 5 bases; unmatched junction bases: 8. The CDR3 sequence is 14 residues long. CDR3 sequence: CASSPWTGRNEQYF. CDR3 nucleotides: TGTGCCAGCAGCCCTTGGACAGGGAGGAACGAGCAGTACTTC.

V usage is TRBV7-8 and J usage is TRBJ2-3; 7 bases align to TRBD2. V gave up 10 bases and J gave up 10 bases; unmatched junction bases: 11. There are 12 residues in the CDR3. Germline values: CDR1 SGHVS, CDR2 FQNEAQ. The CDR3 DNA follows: TGTGCCACCCGCGGGGGACCTCGCGCGCAGTATTTT. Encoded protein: CATRGGPRAQYF.

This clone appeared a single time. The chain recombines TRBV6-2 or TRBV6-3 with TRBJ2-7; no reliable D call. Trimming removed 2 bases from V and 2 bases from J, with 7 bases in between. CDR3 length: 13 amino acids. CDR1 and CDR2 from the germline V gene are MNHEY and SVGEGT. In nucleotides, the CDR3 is TGTGCCAGCAGTTACGCAGGAACCTACGAGCAGTACTTC. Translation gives CASSYAGTYEQYF.

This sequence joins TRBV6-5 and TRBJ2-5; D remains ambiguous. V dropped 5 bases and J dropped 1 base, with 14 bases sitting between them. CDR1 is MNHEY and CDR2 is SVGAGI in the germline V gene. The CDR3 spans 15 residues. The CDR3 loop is CASSPPGSLQETQYF. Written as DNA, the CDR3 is TGTGCCAGCAGTCCCCCGGGCAGTCTCCAAGAGACCCAGTACTTC.

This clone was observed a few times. The CDR3 sequence is CASSRAGPGELFF. CDR3 in DNA: TGTGCCAGCAGCCGTGCGGGTCCCGGGGAGCTGTTTTTT. The rearrangement uses TRBV5-4 and TRBJ2-2; D is possibly TRBD2 (5 bases). The CDR3 runs to 13 residues. Germline loops: CDR1 SGHNT, CDR2 YYREEE (reference sequence). V lost 4 bases, J lost 6 bases, and 10 bases lay in between.

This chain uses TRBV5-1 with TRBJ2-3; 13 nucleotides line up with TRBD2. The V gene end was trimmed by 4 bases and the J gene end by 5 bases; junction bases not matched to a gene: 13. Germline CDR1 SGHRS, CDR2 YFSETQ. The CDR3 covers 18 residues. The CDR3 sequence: CASSHATSGGPKGDTQYF. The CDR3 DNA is TGCGCCAGCAGCCACGCGACTAGCGGGGGGCCCAAGGGAGATACGCAGTATTTT.

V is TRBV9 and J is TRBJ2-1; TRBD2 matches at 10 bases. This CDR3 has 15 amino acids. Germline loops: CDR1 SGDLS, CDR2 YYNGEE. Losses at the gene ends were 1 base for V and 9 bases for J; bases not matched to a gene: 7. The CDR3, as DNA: TGTGCCAGCAGCGTAATGCCTAGCGGGGGCGTTGAGCAGTTCTTC. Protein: CASSVMPSGGVEQFF.

CDR3 sequence: CATSTPGLSRAYEQYF. CDR3 bases: TGTGCCACCAGCACCCCGGGACTATCGCGTGCCTACGAGCAGTACTTC. The V call is TRBV15, the J call TRBJ2-7; TRBD2 aligns across 7 bases. Germline V CDR1 and CDR2: LNHNV, YYDKDF (reference sequence). The length of the CDR3 is 16 residues. Trimming cost V 4 bases and J 2 bases; bases outside gene matches: 11. Based on the CDR3 plus reference TRBV15 and TRBJ2-7, the full variable domain is DAMVIQNPRYQVTQFGKPVTLSCSQTLNHNVMYWYQQKSSQAPKLLFHYYDKDFNNEADTPDNFQSRRPNTSFCFLDIRSPGLGDTAMYLCATSTPGLSRAYEQYFGPGTRLTVT.

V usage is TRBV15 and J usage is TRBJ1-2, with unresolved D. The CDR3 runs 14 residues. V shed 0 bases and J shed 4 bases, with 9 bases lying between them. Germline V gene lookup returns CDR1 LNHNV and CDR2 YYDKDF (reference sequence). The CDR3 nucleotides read TGTGCCACCAGCAGAGATCGGCAAGCCTATGGCTACACCTTC. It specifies CATSRDRQAYGYTF.

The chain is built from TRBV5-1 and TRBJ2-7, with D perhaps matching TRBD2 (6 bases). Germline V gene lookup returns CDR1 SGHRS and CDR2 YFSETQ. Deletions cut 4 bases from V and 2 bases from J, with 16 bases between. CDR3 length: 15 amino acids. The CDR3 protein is CASSIGTSDTYEQYF. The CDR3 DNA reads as TGCGCCAGCAGCATTGGGACTTCAGACACCTACGAGCAGTACTTC.

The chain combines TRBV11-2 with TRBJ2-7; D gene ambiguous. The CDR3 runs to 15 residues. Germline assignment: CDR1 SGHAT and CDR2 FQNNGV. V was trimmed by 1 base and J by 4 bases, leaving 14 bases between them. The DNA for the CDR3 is TGTGCCAGCAGCTTAGTAGGATCCTTCCGATACGAGCAGTACTTC. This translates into CASSLVGSFRYEQYF.

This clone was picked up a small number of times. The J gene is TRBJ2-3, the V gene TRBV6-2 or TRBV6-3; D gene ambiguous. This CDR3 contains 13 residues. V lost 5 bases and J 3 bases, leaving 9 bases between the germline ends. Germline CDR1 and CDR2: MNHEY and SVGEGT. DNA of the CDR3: TGTGCCAGCAGTGTGATGGTGACAGATACGCAGTATTTT. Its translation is CASSVMVTDTQYF.

CDR3 nucleotide sequence: TGTGCCAGCAGCTTAAATGTAAATGGCTACACCTTC. It specifies CASSLNVNGYTF. This chain joins TRBV7-2 and TRBJ1-2; D not resolved. Trimming removed 2 bases from V and 6 bases from J, with 7 bases in between. This CDR3 spans 12 amino acids. In germline, CDR1 is SGHTA, CDR2 FQGNSA.

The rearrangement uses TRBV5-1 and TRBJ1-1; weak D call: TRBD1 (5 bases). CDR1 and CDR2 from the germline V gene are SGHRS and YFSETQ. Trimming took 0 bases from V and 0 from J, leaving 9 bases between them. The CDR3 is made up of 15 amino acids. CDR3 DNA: TGCGCCAGCAGCTTGGCCGGGGCCCTGAACACTGAAGCTTTCTTT. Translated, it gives CASSLAGALNTEAFF.

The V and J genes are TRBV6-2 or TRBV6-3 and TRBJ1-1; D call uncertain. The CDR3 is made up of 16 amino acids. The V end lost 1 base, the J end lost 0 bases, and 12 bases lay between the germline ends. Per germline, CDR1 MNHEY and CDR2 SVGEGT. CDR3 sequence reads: CASSYWARTLNTEAFF. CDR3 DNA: TGTGCCAGCAGTTACTGGGCAAGGACCCTGAACACTGAAGCTTTCTTT.

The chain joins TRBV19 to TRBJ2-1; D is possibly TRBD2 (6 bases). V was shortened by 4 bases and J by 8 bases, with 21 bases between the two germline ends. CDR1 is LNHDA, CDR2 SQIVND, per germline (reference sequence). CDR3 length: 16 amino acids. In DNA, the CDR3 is TGTGCCAGTAGTACCCTAGAGGGACTTCTCGGCTATGAGCAGTTCTTC. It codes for CASSTLEGLLGYEQFF.

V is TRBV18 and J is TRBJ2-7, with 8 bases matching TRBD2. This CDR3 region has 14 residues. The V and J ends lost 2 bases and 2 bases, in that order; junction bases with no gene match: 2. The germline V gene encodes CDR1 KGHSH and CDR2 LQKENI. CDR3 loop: CASSPGGGPYEQYF. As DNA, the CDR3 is TGTGCCAGCTCACCAGGCGGGGGGCCCTACGAGCAGTACTTC.

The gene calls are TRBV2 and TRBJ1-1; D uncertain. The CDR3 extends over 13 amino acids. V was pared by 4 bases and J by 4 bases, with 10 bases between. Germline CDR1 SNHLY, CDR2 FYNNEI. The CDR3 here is CASSVEGCTEAFF. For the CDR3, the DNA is TGTGCCAGCAGTGTAGAGGGCTGCACTGAAGCTTTCTTT.

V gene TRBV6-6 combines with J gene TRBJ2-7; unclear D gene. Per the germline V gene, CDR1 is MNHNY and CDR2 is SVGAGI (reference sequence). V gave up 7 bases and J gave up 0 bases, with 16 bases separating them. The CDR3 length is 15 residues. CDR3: CASIKGGFDSYEQYF. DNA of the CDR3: TGTGCCAGCATCAAGGGTGGGTTCGACTCCTACGAGCAGTACTTC.

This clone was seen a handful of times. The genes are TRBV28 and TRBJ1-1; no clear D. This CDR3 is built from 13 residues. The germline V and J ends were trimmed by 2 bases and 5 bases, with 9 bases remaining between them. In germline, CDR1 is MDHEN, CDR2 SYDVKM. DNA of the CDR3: TGTGCCAGCAGTTTAGTCAGGACGACTGAAGCTTTCTTT. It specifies CASSLVRTTEAFF. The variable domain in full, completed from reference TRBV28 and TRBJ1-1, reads DVKVTQSSRYLVKRTGEKVFLECVQDMDHENMFWYRQDPGLGLRLIYFSYDVKMKEKGDIPEGYSVSREKKERFSLILESASTNQTSMYLCASSLVRTTEAFFGQGTRLTVV.

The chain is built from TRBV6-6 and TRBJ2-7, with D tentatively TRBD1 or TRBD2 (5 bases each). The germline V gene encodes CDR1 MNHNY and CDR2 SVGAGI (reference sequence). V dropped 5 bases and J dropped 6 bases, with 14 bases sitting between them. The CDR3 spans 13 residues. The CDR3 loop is CASSHGAAGEQYF. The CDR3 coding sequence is TGTGCCAGCAGTCACGGGGCGGCCGGCGAGCAGTACTTC.

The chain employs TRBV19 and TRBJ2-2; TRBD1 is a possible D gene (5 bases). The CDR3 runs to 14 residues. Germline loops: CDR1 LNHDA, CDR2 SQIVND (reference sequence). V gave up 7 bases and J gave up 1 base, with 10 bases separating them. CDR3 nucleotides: TGTGCCAGTATAAGGCAGGGGAACACCGGGGAGCTGTTTTTT. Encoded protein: CASIRQGNTGELFF.